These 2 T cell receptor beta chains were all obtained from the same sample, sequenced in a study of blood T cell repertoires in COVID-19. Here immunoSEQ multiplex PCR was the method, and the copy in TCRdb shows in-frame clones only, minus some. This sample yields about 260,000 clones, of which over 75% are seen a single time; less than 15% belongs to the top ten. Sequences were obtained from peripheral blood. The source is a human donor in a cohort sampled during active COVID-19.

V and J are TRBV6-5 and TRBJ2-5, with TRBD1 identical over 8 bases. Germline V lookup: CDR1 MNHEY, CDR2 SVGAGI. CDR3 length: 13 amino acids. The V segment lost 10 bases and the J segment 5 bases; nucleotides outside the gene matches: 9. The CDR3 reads CATGGRGPETQYF. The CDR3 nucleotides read TGTGCCACCGGGGGCAGGGGGCCGGAGACCCAGTACTTC.

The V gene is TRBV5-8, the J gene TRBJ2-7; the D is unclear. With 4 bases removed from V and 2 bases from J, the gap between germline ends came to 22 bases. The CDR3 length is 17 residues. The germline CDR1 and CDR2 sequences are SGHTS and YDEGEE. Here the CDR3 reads CASSDVGVSSMAYEQYF. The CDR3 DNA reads TGTGCCAGCAGCGACGTCGGAGTGTCCTCCATGGCCTACGAGCAGTACTTC.